The following is a TCR beta chain sequence with its context. Germline V CDR1 and CDR2: SGHDT, YYEEEE. CDR3 length: 14 amino acids. J lost 4 bases, V lost 4 bases, and 6 bases had no gene match. The sample comes from a study of CD8 T cells in Susac syndrome. Random hexamers were used to reverse transcribe the RNA input (about 0.5 to 1 ug). TCRdb recomputed calls from the immunoSEQ multiplex PCR reads with MiXCR, one row per CDR3 protein. The sample lists 150,000 to 200,000 distinct CDR3 sequences; approximately 93% were seen once. The multiple sclerosis controls were treatment-naive patients with relapsing-remitting disease that was stable or active. Through negative isolation, CD4+ and CD8+ T cells were obtained, while TEMRA cells were enriched using FACS.

V gene TRBV5-6 combines with J gene TRBJ2-5, with 8 bases aligning to TRBD2. The sample consisted of CD4+ T cells from PBMCs. The TCR comes from a human donor with multiple sclerosis. The CDR3 spells CASSISGKGETQYF. Written as DNA, the CDR3 is TGTGCCAGCAGCATTAGCGGGAAAGGAGAGACCCAGTACTTC.